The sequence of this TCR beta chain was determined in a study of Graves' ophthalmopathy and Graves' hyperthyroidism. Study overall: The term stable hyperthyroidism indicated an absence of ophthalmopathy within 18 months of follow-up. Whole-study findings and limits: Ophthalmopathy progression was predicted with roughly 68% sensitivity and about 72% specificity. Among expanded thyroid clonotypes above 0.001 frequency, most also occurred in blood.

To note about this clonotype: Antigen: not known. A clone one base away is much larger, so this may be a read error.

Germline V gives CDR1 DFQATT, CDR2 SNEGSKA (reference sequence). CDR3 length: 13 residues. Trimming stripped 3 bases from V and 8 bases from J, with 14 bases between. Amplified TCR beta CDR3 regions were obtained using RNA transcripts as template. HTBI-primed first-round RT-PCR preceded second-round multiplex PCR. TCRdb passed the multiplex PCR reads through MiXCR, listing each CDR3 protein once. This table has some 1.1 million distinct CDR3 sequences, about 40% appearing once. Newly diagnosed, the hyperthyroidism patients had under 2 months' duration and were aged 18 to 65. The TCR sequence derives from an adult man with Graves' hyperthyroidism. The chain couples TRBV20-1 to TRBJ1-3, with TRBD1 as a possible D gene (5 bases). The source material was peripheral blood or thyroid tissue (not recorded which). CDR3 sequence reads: CSASAGRGDTIYF. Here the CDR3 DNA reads TGCAGTGCTAGTGCGGGGCGCGGAGACACCATATATTTT.